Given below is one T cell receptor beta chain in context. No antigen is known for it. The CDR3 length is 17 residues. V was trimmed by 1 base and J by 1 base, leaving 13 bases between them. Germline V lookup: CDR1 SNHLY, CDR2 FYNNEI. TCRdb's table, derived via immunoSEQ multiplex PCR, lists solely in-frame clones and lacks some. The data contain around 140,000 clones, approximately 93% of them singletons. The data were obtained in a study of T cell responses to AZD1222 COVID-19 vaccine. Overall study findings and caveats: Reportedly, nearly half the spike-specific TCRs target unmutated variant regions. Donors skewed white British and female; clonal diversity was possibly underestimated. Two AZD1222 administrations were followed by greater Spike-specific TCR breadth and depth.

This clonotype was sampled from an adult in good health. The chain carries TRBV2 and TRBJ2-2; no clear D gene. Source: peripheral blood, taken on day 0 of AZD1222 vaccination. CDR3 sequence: CASSEGGFARNTGELFF. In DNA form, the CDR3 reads TGTGCCAGCAGTGAAGGAGGTTTTGCGAGGAACACCGGGGAGCTGTTTTTT. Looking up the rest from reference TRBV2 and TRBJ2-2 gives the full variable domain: EPEVTQTPSHQVTQMGQEVILRCVPISNHLYFYWYRQILGQKVEFLVSFYNNEISEKSEIFDDQFSVERPDGSNFTLKIRSTKLEDSAMYFCASSEGGFARNTGELFFGEGSRLTVL.